This T cell receptor beta chain was identified during a study of T cells after yellow fever vaccination. Study information: When fractions had low cell numbers, they were prepared with SMART-Seq v4 Ultra Low Input. Findings of the study overall: At approximately 95% for CD4 and about 88% for CD8, most primary-vaccination clones showed up again after the booster. In FACS-sorted repertoires, abundant clonotypes from the bulk population could appear as contaminants.

Regarding this clonotype: Its antigen is not identified.

Germline CDR1 MNHEY, CDR2 SVGEGT. The CDR3 has 12 residues. V shed 4 bases and J shed 14 bases, with 15 bases lying between them. TCRdb independently ran MiXCR on the 5' RACE reads; one entry per CDR3 protein. The sample has about 400,000 distinct CDR3 sequences; 6% to 8% are singletons. The V gene is TRBV6-2 or TRBV6-3, the J gene TRBJ1-5, with D maybe TRBD1 (5 bases). Specimen: PBMCs, collected 5 days after the yellow fever booster vaccination. The clonotype was recovered from a young man who received the YFV17D yellow fever vaccine. The CDR3 coding sequence is TGTGCCAGCAGTTTCCCACAGGCCGCCAAGCATTTT. Encoded protein: CASSFPQAAKHF.